This is a list of T cell receptor beta chains from one sample in a study of T cell responses to AZD1222 COVID-19 vaccine. The repertoire was sequenced with immunoSEQ multiplex PCR; TCRdb's copy has only in-frame clones and lacks some. The table has 98,000 or so clones, around 84% seen once. The sample here was peripheral blood, taken 28 days after the second AZD1222 dose. These receptors were taken from an adult who received the AZD1222 COVID-19 vaccine. CDR3s include the opening cysteine and the closing phenylalanine or tryptophan. The order of the fields is J gene, D gene, V gene, CDR3 protein, CDR3 DNA. A D gene is named only where the DNA matches it firmly.

TRBJ1-1	-	TRBV6-5	CASSYSGPGLATEAFF	TGTGCCAGCAGTTACTCAGGGCCAGGGTTGGCCACTGAAGCTTTCTTT
TRBJ1-4	TRBD1	TRBV5-1	CASSHSGGAGEKLFF	TGCGCCAGCAGCCATTCAGGGGGCGCGGGTGAAAAACTGTTTTTT
TRBJ2-7	-	TRBV21-1	CASFRELAASYEQYF	TGTGCCAGCTTTAGGGAACTAGCGGCCTCCTACGAGCAGTACTTC
TRBJ1-2	-	TRBV5-4	CASSGRQAYGYTF	TGTGCCAGCAGCGGAAGACAGGCCTATGGCTACACCTTC
TRBJ2-3	-	TRBV7-6	CASSPNRADTQYF	TGTGCCAGCAGCCCGAACAGGGCAGATACGCAGTATTTT
TRBJ1-2	-	TRBV10-3	CAISESVGSGPYGYTF	TGTGCCATCAGTGAGTCCGTAGGTTCGGGGCCCTATGGCTACACCTTC
TRBJ1-1	-	TRBV18	CASSPRDVNTEAFF	TGTGCCAGCTCACCACGGGACGTCAACACTGAAGCTTTCTTT
TRBJ1-1	-	TRBV3-1/TRBV3-2	CASSQGSGYTEAFF	TGTGCCAGCAGCCAAGGTTCGGGATACACTGAAGCTTTCTTT
TRBJ2-2	TRBD1	TRBV4-3	CASSQDRTGPHGELFF	TGCGCCAGCAGCCAGGACAGGACAGGACCCCACGGGGAGCTGTTTTTT
TRBJ1-2	-	TRBV24-1	CATSELGSGYTF	TGTGCCACCAGTGAGTTAGGGTCTGGCTACACCTTC
TRBJ2-1	TRBD2	TRBV7-9	CASSLEFAGVRNEQFF	TGTGCCAGCAGCTTAGAGTTCGCGGGAGTAAGAAATGAGCAGTTCTTC
TRBJ1-2	TRBD1	TRBV6-1	CASSEPGQGSHGYTF	TGTGCCAGCAGTGAACCGGGACAGGGTTCCCATGGCTACACCTTC
TRBJ1-2	-	TRBV7-8	CASSLRVGGYTF	TGTGCCAGCAGCCTCAGGGTTGGCGGCTACACCTTC